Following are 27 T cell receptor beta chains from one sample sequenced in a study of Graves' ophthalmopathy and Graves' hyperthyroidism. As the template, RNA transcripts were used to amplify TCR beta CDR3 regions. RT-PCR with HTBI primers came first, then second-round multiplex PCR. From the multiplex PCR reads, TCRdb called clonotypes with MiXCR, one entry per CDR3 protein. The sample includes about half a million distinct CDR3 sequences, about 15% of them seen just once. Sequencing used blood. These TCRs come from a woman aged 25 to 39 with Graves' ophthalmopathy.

CDR3 DNA: TGTGCCAGCAGTCCCGAGCCCATGGGGGACACCGGGGAGCTGTTTTTT. As protein: CASSPEPMGDTGELFF. The gene calls are TRBV27 and TRBJ2-2, with D perhaps assigned TRBD1 or TRBD2 (5 bases each). Germline CDR1 reads MNHEY; CDR2 reads SMNVEV (reference sequence). The CDR3 spans 16 residues. V was cut by 5 bases and J by 3 bases, with 16 bases left in between.

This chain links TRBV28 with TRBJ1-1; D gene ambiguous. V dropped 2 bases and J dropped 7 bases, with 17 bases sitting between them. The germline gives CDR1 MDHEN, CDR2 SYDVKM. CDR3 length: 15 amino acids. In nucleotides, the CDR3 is TGTGCCAGCAGTTTAAGTTGGGCAGGCTTAAGTGAAGCTTTCTTT. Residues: CASSLSWAGLSEAFF.

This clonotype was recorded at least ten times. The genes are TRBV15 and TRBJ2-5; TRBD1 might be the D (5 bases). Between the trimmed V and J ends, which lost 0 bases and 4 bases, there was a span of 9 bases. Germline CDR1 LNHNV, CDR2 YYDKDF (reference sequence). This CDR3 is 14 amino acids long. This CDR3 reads CATSRDIGAETQYF. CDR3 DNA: TGTGCCACCAGCAGAGATATTGGGGCAGAGACCCAGTACTTC.

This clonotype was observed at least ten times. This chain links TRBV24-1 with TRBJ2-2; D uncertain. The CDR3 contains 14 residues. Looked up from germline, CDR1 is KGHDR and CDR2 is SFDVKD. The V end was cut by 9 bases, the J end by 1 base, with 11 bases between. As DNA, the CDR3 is TGTGCCACCGCGACAAGAAAGAACACCGGGGAGCTGTTTTTT. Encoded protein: CATATRKNTGELFF.

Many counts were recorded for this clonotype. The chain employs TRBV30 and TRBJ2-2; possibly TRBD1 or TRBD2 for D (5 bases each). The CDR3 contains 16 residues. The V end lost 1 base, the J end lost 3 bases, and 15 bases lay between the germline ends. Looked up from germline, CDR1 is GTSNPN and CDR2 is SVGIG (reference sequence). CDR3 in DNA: TGTGCCTGGAGTGCACGTACCGGGGCCGACACCGGGGAGCTGTTTTTT. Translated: CAWSARTGADTGELFF.

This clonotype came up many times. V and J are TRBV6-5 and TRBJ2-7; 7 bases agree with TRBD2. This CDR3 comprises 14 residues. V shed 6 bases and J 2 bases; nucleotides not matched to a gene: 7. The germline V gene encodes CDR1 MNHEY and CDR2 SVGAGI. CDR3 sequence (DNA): TGTGCCAGCAGCCCCAGAGGACTAGCCTACGAGCAGTACTTC. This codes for CASSPRGLAYEQYF.

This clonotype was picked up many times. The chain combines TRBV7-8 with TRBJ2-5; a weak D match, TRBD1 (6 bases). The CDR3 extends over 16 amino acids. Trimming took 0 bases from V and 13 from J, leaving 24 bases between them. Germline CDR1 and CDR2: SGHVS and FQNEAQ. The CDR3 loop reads CASSLAKRTRDTTMYF. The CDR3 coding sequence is TGTGCCAGCAGCTTAGCGAAACGGACTCGGGACACCACAATGTACTTC.

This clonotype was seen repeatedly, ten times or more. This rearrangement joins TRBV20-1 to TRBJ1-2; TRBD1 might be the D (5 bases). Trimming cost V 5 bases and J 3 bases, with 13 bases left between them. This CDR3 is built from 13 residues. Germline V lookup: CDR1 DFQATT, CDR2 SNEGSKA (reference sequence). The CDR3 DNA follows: TGCAGTGCTCGCGCGGGGGGACACTATGGCTACACCTTC. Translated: CSARAGGHYGYTF.

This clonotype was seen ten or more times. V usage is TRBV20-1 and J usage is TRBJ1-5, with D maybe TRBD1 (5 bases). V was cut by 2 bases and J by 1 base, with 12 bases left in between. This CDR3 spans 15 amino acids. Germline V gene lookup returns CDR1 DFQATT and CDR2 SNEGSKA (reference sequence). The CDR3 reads CSARTRGMSNQPQHF. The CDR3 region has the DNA TGCAGTGCTAGAACACGGGGGATGAGCAATCAGCCCCAGCATTTT.

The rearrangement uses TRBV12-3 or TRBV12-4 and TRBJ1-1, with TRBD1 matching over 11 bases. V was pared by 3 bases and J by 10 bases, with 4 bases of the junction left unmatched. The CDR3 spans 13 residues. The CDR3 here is CASSLGQGEGAFF. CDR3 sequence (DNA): TGTGCCAGCAGTTTGGGACAGGGGGAGGGAGCTTTCTTT.

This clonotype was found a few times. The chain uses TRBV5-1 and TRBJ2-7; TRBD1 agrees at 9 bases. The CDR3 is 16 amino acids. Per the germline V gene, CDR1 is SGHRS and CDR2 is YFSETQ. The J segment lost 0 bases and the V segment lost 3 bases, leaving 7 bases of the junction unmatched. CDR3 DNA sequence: TGCGCCAGCAGCTGGGACAGGGAAACTCACTCCTACGAGCAGTACTTC. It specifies CASSWDRETHSYEQYF.

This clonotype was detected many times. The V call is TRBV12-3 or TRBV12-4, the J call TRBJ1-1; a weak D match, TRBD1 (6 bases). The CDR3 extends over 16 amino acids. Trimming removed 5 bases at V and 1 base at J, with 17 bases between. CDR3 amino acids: CASSTPGTTKNTEAFF. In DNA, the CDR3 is TGTGCCAGCAGTACTCCCGGGACAACCAAGAACACTGAAGCTTTCTTT.

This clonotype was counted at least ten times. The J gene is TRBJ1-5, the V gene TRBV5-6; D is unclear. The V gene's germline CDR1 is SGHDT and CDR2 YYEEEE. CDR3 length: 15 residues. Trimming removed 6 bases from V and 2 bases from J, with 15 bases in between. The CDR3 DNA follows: TGTGCCAGCACGAAGGACCCTAATGGCAATCAGCCCCAGCATTTT. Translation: CASTKDPNGNQPQHF.

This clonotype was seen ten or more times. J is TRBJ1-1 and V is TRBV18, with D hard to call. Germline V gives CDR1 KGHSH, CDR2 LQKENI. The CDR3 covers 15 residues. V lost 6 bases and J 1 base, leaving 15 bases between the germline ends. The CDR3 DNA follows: TGTGCCAGCTCTACCACCCATGAGAGGAACACTGAAGCTTTCTTT. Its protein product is CASSTTHERNTEAFF.

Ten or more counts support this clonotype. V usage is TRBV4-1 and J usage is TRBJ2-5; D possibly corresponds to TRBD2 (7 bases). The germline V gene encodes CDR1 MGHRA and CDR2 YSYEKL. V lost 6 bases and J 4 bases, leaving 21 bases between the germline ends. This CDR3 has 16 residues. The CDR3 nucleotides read TGCGCCAGCAGACGGGGGGCACAGGGCTCGGGAGAGACCCAGTACTTC. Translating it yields CASRRGAQGSGETQYF.

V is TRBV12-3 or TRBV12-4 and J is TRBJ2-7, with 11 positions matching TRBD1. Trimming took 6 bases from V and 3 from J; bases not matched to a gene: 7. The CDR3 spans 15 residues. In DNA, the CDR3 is TGTGCCAGCAGGCAGGCCGGGACAGGGGGCTACGAGCAGTACTTC. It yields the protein CASRQAGTGGYEQYF.

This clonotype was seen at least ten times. The CDR3 region has the DNA TGTGCCAGCAGTTTCCTGATGGGGGCCAATCAGCCCCAGCATTTT. Translation: CASSFLMGANQPQHF. The rearrangement links TRBV12-3 or TRBV12-4 to TRBJ1-5, with a tentative D call TRBD1 (6 bases). This CDR3 is built from 15 residues. V lost 3 bases to trimming and J lost 3 bases, with 12 bases between them.

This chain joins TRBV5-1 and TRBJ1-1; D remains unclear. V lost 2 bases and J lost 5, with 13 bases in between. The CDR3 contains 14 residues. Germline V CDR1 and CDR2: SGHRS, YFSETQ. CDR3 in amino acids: CASSLSWVGTEAFF. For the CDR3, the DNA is TGCGCCAGCAGCTTATCGTGGGTAGGGACTGAAGCTTTCTTT.

The CDR3 protein is CASSYGTGRNQPQHF. CDR3 nucleotide sequence: TGTGCCAGCAGCTACGGGACAGGGAGGAATCAGCCCCAGCATTTT. The V and J genes are TRBV6-2 or TRBV6-3 and TRBJ1-5; 9 nucleotides match TRBD1. Germline V lookup: CDR1 MNHEY, CDR2 SVGEGT. The V gene end was trimmed by 6 bases and the J gene end by 4 bases; junction bases not matched to a gene: 7. This CDR3 region has 15 residues.

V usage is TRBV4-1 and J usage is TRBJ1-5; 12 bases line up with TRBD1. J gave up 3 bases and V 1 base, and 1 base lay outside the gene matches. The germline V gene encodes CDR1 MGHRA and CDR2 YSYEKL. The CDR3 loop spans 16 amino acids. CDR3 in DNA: TGCGCCAGCAGCCAAGGGGGACAGGGGGCCAATCAGCCCCAGCATTTT. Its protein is CASSQGGQGANQPQHF.

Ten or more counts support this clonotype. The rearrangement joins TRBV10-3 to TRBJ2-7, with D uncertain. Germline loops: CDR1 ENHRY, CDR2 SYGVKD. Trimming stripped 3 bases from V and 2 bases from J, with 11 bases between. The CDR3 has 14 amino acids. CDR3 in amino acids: CAISDKTVAYEQYF. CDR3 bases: TGTGCCATCAGTGACAAGACTGTTGCCTACGAGCAGTACTTC.

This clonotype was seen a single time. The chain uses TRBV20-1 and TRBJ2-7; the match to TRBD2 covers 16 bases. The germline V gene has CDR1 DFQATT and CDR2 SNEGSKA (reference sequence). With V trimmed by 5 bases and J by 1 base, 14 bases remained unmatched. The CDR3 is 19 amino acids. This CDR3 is CSAPSGTSGRARGSYEQYF. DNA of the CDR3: TGCAGTGCTCCTTCGGGGACTAGCGGGAGGGCGCGGGGGTCCTACGAGCAGTACTTC.

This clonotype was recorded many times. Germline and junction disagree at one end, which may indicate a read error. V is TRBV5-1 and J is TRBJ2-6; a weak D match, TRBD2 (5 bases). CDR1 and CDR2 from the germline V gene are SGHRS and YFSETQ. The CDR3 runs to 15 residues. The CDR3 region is CASSLGSSGANVLTF. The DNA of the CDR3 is TGTGCCAGCAGTTTAGGGAGTTCTGGGGCCAACGTCCTGACTTTC.

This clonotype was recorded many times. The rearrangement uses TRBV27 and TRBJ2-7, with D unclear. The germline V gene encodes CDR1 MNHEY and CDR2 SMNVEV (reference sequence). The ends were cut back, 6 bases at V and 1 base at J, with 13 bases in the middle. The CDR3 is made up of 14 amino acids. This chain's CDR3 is CASRPPWASYEQYF. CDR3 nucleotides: TGTGCCAGCAGGCCCCCATGGGCGTCCTACGAGCAGTACTTC.

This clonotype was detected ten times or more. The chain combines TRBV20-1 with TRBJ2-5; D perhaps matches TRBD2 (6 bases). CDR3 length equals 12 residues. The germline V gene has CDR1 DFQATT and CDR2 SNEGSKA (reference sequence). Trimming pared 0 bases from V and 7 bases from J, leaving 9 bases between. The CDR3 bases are TGCAGTGCTAGAGATGGGGGGTCGACCCAGTACTTC. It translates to CSARDGGSTQYF.

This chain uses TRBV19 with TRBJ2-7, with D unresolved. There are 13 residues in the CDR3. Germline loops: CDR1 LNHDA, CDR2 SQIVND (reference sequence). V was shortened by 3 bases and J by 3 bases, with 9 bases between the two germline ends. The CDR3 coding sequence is TGTGCCAGTAGTATTAGCACGCACTACGAGCAGTACTTC. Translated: CASSISTHYEQYF.

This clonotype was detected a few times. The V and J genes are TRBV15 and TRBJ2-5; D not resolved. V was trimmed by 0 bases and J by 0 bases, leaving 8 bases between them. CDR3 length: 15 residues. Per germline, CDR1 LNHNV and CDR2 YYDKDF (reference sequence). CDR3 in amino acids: CATSRDSGYQETQYF. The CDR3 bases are TGTGCCACCAGCAGAGATAGTGGGTACCAAGAGACCCAGTACTTC.